These T cell receptor beta chains were read from a single sample in a study of cytotoxic CD8 clonotypes in ibrutinib-treated CLL. Data came from immunoSEQ multiplex PCR; TCRdb stores just in-frame clones and leaves some out. Among 150,000 to 200,000 clones, roughly 88% were seen once, and the ten largest hold 3%. Specimen: PBMCs, collected at disease progression, from a patient treated with ibrutinib. The receptors come from a human donor with chronic lymphocytic leukemia. Both conserved end residues are part of each CDR3. The D gene is left open where the match is weak. The listing skips clone size in some rows; elsewhere it reads once, few, many or a size class.

clone size: -
V gene: TRBV28
CDR3 length: 14
J gene: TRBJ1-4
D gene: -
CDR3 DNA: TGTGCCAGCGCTTACAGGGTCACTAATGAAAAACTGTTTTTT
CDR3 protein: CASAYRVTNEKLFF

clone size: -
V gene: TRBV19
CDR3 length: 14
J gene: TRBJ1-5
D gene: -
CDR3 DNA: TGTGCCAGTAGCCCAGGGTTAGGCAATCAGCCCCAGCATTTT
CDR3 protein: CASSPGLGNQPQHF

clone size: -
V gene: TRBV7-9
CDR3 length: 18
J gene: TRBJ1-4
D gene: -
CDR3 DNA: TGTGCCAGCAGCTTTAGGACACCACTCGGAGCAACTAATGAAAAACTGTTTTTT
CDR3 protein: CASSFRTPLGATNEKLFF

clone size: -
V gene: TRBV4-3
CDR3 length: 17
J gene: TRBJ1-5
D gene: -
CDR3 DNA: TGCGCCAGCAGCCAAGATTACCAGGCTAAGGGCAATCAGCCCCAGCATTTT
CDR3 protein: CASSQDYQAKGNQPQHF

clone size: -
V gene: TRBV5-1
CDR3 length: 14
J gene: TRBJ2-5
D gene: -
CDR3 DNA: TGTGCCAGCAGCTTGACGGGATCTAAAGAGACCCAGTACTTC
CDR3 protein: CASSLTGSKETQYF

clone size: many
V gene: TRBV6-5
CDR3 length: 15
J gene: TRBJ2-2
D gene: TRBD2
CDR3 DNA: TGTGCCAGTGGTGGGGAGGGGACGAACACCGGGGAGCTGTTTTTT
CDR3 protein: CASGGEGTNTGELFF

clone size: -
V gene: TRBV28
CDR3 length: 16
J gene: TRBJ2-7
D gene: -
CDR3 DNA: TGTGCCAGCAGTCTTCGGACGAAGAAGGGAAAATACGAGCAGTACTTC
CDR3 protein: CASSLRTKKGKYEQYF

clone size: -
V gene: TRBV12-5
CDR3 length: 16
J gene: TRBJ1-5
D gene: -
CDR3 DNA: TGTGCTAGTGGTTTGGTACTTAGCAGGAGCAATCAGCCCCAGCATTTT
CDR3 protein: CASGLVLSRSNQPQHF

clone size: -
V gene: TRBV6-5
CDR3 length: 13
J gene: TRBJ1-5
D gene: -
CDR3 DNA: TGTGCCAGCAGTTACTCCAGGAATCAGCCCCAGCATTTT
CDR3 protein: CASSYSRNQPQHF

clone size: -
V gene: TRBV2
CDR3 length: 13
J gene: TRBJ1-2
D gene: -
CDR3 DNA: TGTGCCAGAACTATTCGGGACCTCTATGGCTACACCTTC
CDR3 protein: CARTIRDLYGYTF

clone size: once
V gene: TRBV6-5
CDR3 length: 16
J gene: TRBJ2-3
D gene: TRBD1
CDR3 DNA: TGTGCCAGCAGTTACTGGGGCAGGGGGCCGAGAGATACGCAGTATTTT
CDR3 protein: CASSYWGRGPRDTQYF

clone size: once
V gene: TRBV11-2
CDR3 length: 18
J gene: TRBJ2-2
D gene: -
CDR3 DNA: TGTGCCAGCAGCTTAGGGGGATGGTTTCAGACGAACACCGGGGAGCTGTTTTTT
CDR3 protein: CASSLGGWFQTNTGELFF

clone size: -
V gene: TRBV6-6
CDR3 length: 15
J gene: TRBJ2-2
D gene: TRBD2
CDR3 DNA: TGTGCCAGCCGCCCCCTAGCGGAGAACACCGGGGAGCTGTTTTTT
CDR3 protein: CASRPLAENTGELFF

clone size: -
V gene: TRBV20-1
CDR3 length: 11
J gene: TRBJ2-1
D gene: -
CDR3 DNA: TGCAGTGCTAGAGCATACAATGAGCAGTTCTTC
CDR3 protein: CSARAYNEQFF

clone size: -
V gene: TRBV19
CDR3 length: 15
J gene: TRBJ2-3
D gene: TRBD1
CDR3 DNA: TGTGCCAGTAGTTCCGGGACAGAGATGGCAGATACGCAGTATTTT
CDR3 protein: CASSSGTEMADTQYF

clone size: -
V gene: TRBV10-1
CDR3 length: 14
J gene: TRBJ2-5
D gene: TRBD2
CDR3 DNA: TGCGCCAGCAACCCGAGCGGGAAACGGGAGACCCAGTACTTC
CDR3 protein: CASNPSGKRETQYF

clone size: -
V gene: TRBV4-1
CDR3 length: 17
J gene: TRBJ2-3
D gene: -
CDR3 DNA: TGCGCCAGCAGCCCGATCCAACAGGGTTTGGGTACAGATACGCAGTATTTT
CDR3 protein: CASSPIQQGLGTDTQYF

clone size: -
V gene: TRBV5-4
CDR3 length: 12
J gene: TRBJ2-5
D gene: -
CDR3 DNA: TGTGCCAGCAGCTTGGCGCAAGAGACCCAGTACTTC
CDR3 protein: CASSLAQETQYF

clone size: -
V gene: TRBV7-3
CDR3 length: 15
J gene: TRBJ2-7
D gene: -
CDR3 DNA: TGTGCCAGCAGCTTAGATGGGGGGTTCTCCTACGAGCAGTACTTC
CDR3 protein: CASSLDGGFSYEQYF

clone size: -
V gene: TRBV5-1
CDR3 length: 15
J gene: TRBJ2-7
D gene: TRBD2
CDR3 DNA: TGCGCCAGCAGCTCGGGACTAGCGGGGACCTACGAGCAGTACTTC
CDR3 protein: CASSSGLAGTYEQYF

clone size: -
V gene: TRBV2
CDR3 length: 14
J gene: TRBJ1-5
D gene: -
CDR3 DNA: TGTGCCAGCAGTGGAACAAATCGCAATCAGCCCCAGCATTTT
CDR3 protein: CASSGTNRNQPQHF

clone size: -
V gene: TRBV5-1
CDR3 length: 14
J gene: TRBJ1-5
D gene: TRBD1
CDR3 DNA: TGCGCCAGCAGCCAATCGACAGGGGACCAGCCCCAGCATTTT
CDR3 protein: CASSQSTGDQPQHF

clone size: -
V gene: TRBV5-4
CDR3 length: 13
J gene: TRBJ2-5
D gene: -
CDR3 DNA: TGTGCCAGCAGCTCGCAACTTCAAGAGACCCAGTACTTC
CDR3 protein: CASSSQLQETQYF

clone size: once
V gene: TRBV19
CDR3 length: 16
J gene: TRBJ2-1
D gene: -
CDR3 DNA: TGTGCCAGTAGTATCCTGGACAGCCCCGGAACAAATGAGCAGTTCTTC
CDR3 protein: CASSILDSPGTNEQFF

clone size: -
V gene: TRBV30
CDR3 length: 16
J gene: TRBJ2-1
D gene: -
CDR3 DNA: -
CDR3 protein: CAWSVESFGPGGEQFF

clone size: -
V gene: TRBV5-1
CDR3 length: 16
J gene: TRBJ2-1
D gene: TRBD2
CDR3 DNA: TGCGCCAGCAGCTTACGTGGGACTAGCGGGATGAATGAGCAGTTCTTC
CDR3 protein: CASSLRGTSGMNEQFF

clone size: -
V gene: TRBV6-5
CDR3 length: 16
J gene: TRBJ1-1
D gene: -
CDR3 DNA: TGTGCCAGCAGTTACTCGACGGCAGTACGTAGGACTGAAGCTTTCTTT
CDR3 protein: CASSYSTAVRRTEAFF

clone size: -
V gene: TRBV29-1
CDR3 length: 13
J gene: TRBJ1-4
D gene: TRBD1
CDR3 DNA: TGCAGCGTTCGACAGGGTACTAATGAAAAACTGTTTTTT
CDR3 protein: CSVRQGTNEKLFF

clone size: -
V gene: TRBV7-2
CDR3 length: 15
J gene: TRBJ1-5
D gene: -
CDR3 DNA: TGTGCCAGCAGCCCGGATTATTACTCCAATCAGCCCCAGCATTTT
CDR3 protein: CASSPDYYSNQPQHF

clone size: -
V gene: TRBV5-1
CDR3 length: 13
J gene: TRBJ2-1
D gene: -
CDR3 DNA: TGCGCCAGCGGAGGGGGCATCTCTAGTGAGCAGTTCTTC
CDR3 protein: CASGGGISSEQFF

clone size: -
V gene: TRBV4-1
CDR3 length: 14
J gene: TRBJ2-3
D gene: TRBD2
CDR3 DNA: TGTGCCAGCAAATCGGGGGGGGACACAGATACGCAGTATTTT
CDR3 protein: CASKSGGDTDTQYF

clone size: -
V gene: TRBV27
CDR3 length: 12
J gene: TRBJ2-7
D gene: -
CDR3 DNA: TGTGCCAGGGCTGGTACCCACTACGAGCAGTACTTC
CDR3 protein: CARAGTHYEQYF

clone size: -
V gene: TRBV2
CDR3 length: 12
J gene: TRBJ1-4
D gene: -
CDR3 DNA: TGTGCCAGCAAACACAATTATGAAAAACTGTTTTTT
CDR3 protein: CASKHNYEKLFF

clone size: -
V gene: TRBV5-1
CDR3 length: 16
J gene: TRBJ1-1
D gene: -
CDR3 DNA: TGCGCCAGCAGCTTGGAAATAAGGACAGCGAACACTGAAGCTTTCTTT
CDR3 protein: CASSLEIRTANTEAFF

clone size: -
V gene: TRBV7-2
CDR3 length: 16
J gene: TRBJ1-5
D gene: TRBD1
CDR3 DNA: TGTGCCAGCAGCTTAATAGGACAGGGTAGCAATCAGCCCCAGCATTTT
CDR3 protein: CASSLIGQGSNQPQHF

clone size: few
V gene: TRBV28
CDR3 length: 15
J gene: TRBJ1-4
D gene: TRBD1
CDR3 DNA: TGTGCCAGCACCTTTCCGGACAGGGGTCGTGAAAAACTGTTTTTT
CDR3 protein: CASTFPDRGREKLFF

clone size: once
V gene: TRBV7-9
CDR3 length: 14
J gene: TRBJ1-2
D gene: -
CDR3 DNA: TGTGCCAGCAGCTTAGGACGGATTAACTATGGCTACACCTTC
CDR3 protein: CASSLGRINYGYTF

clone size: -
V gene: TRBV10-3
CDR3 length: 15
J gene: TRBJ1-1
D gene: -
CDR3 DNA: TGTGCCATGAGTAGCGGAGGGGGGGCCCCATCTGAAGCTTTCTTT
CDR3 protein: CAMSSGGGAPSEAFF

clone size: -
V gene: TRBV27
CDR3 length: 15
J gene: TRBJ1-1
D gene: -
CDR3 DNA: TGTGCCAGCAGTTTTGGGGGGCACAAAAACACTGAAGCTTTCTTT
CDR3 protein: CASSFGGHKNTEAFF

clone size: -
V gene: TRBV7-3
CDR3 length: 16
J gene: TRBJ2-3
D gene: -
CDR3 DNA: TGTGCCAGCAGCCCTAAACTGGGGGGAGGCACAGATACGCAGTATTTT
CDR3 protein: CASSPKLGGGTDTQYF

clone size: -
V gene: TRBV28
CDR3 length: 15
J gene: TRBJ2-5
D gene: -
CDR3 DNA: TGTGCCAGCAGTTCCGCTGGGGCCGACCAAGAGACCCAGTACTTC
CDR3 protein: CASSSAGADQETQYF

clone size: -
V gene: TRBV7-2
CDR3 length: 17
J gene: TRBJ2-3
D gene: -
CDR3 DNA: TGTGCCAGCAGCCCCGCTACCATTAAGCCTAGCACAGATACGCAGTATTTT
CDR3 protein: CASSPATIKPSTDTQYF

clone size: -
V gene: TRBV29-1
CDR3 length: 14
J gene: TRBJ1-1
D gene: TRBD1
CDR3 DNA: TGCAGCGTTGCACAGGGGGCTCTGGGGACTGAAGCTTTCTTT
CDR3 protein: CSVAQGALGTEAFF

clone size: once
V gene: TRBV28
CDR3 length: 14
J gene: TRBJ1-2
D gene: -
CDR3 DNA: TGTGCCAGCAGAAAAGGGACCGCTAACTATGGCTACACCTTC
CDR3 protein: CASRKGTANYGYTF

clone size: -
V gene: TRBV6-5
CDR3 length: 13
J gene: TRBJ1-2
D gene: -
CDR3 DNA: TGTGCCAGCAGTTACGAAGGGGGGAGCGGCTACACCTTC
CDR3 protein: CASSYEGGSGYTF

clone size: once
V gene: TRBV5-1
CDR3 length: 18
J gene: TRBJ2-3
D gene: -
CDR3 DNA: TGCGCCAGCAGCCGACAAGCTAACAGCAGATTGCACACAGATACGCAGTATTTT
CDR3 protein: CASSRQANSRLHTDTQYF

clone size: -
V gene: TRBV7-9
CDR3 length: 17
J gene: TRBJ2-5
D gene: TRBD2
CDR3 DNA: TGTGCCAGCAGCTCCGAGAGGGTCGCGGGAGGTGAAGAGACCCAGTACTTC
CDR3 protein: CASSSERVAGGEETQYF

clone size: -
V gene: TRBV6-1
CDR3 length: 15
J gene: TRBJ2-7
D gene: TRBD1
CDR3 DNA: TGTGCCAGCAAAGATGACAGGGGAGGCTCCTACGAGCAGTACTTC
CDR3 protein: CASKDDRGGSYEQYF

clone size: -
V gene: TRBV6-5
CDR3 length: 14
J gene: TRBJ2-7
D gene: -
CDR3 DNA: TGTGCCAGCAGTTACGCGGCAGCTGGCTACGAGCAGTACTTC
CDR3 protein: CASSYAAAGYEQYF

clone size: -
V gene: TRBV27
CDR3 length: 15
J gene: TRBJ1-1
D gene: -
CDR3 DNA: TGTGCCAGCAGTTTATACCAGGGCTTGAACACTGAAGCTTTCTTT
CDR3 protein: CASSLYQGLNTEAFF

clone size: -
V gene: TRBV6-6
CDR3 length: 13
J gene: TRBJ2-1
D gene: TRBD2
CDR3 DNA: TGTGCCAGCATGACTAGCGGAGCTGGAGAGCAGTTCTTC
CDR3 protein: CASMTSGAGEQFF

clone size: -
V gene: TRBV19
CDR3 length: 18
J gene: TRBJ2-2
D gene: TRBD1
CDR3 DNA: TGTGCCAGTAGTCCTGGGACAGGGGGCGTGGGGTACACCGGGGAGCTGTTTTTT
CDR3 protein: CASSPGTGGVGYTGELFF

clone size: -
V gene: TRBV7-9
CDR3 length: 15
J gene: TRBJ1-2
D gene: TRBD1
CDR3 DNA: TGTGCCAGCAGCCCCGCCGGACAGGGGGCATATGGCTACACCTTC
CDR3 protein: CASSPAGQGAYGYTF

clone size: medium-sized
V gene: TRBV5-1
CDR3 length: 14
J gene: TRBJ1-2
D gene: -
CDR3 DNA: TGCGCCAGCAGCTTGGAGACAGGAGCGTATGGCTACACCTTC
CDR3 protein: CASSLETGAYGYTF